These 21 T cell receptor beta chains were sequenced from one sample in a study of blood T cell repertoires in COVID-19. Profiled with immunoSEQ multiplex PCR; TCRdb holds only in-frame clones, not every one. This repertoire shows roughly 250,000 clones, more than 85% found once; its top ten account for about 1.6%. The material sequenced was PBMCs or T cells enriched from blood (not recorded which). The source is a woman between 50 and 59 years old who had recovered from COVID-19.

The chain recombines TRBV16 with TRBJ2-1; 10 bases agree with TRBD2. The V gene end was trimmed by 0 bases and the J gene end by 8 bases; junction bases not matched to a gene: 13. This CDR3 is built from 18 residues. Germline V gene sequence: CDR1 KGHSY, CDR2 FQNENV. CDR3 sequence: CASSQSTRTSGTPDEQFF. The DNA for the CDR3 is TGTGCCAGCAGCCAATCGACTCGCACTAGCGGGACTCCAGATGAGCAGTTCTTC.

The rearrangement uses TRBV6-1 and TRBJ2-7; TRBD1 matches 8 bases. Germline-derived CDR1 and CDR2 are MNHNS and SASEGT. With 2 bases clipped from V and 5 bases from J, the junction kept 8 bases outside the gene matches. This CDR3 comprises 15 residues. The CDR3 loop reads CASSEPGGLQDEQYF. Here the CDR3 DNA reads TGTGCCAGCAGTGAACCAGGGGGCTTACAAGACGAGCAGTACTTC.

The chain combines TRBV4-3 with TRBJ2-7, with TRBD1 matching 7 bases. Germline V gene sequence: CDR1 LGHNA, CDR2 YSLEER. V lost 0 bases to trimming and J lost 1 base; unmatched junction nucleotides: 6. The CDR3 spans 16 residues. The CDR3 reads CASSQDRTGESYEQYF. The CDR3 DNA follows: TGCGCCAGCAGCCAAGATAGGACAGGAGAATCCTACGAGCAGTACTTC.

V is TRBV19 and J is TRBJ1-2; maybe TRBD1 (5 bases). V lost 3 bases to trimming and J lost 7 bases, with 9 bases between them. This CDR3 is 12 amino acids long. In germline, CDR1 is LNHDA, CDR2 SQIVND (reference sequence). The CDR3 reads CASSMEGFGYTF. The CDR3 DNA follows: TGTGCCAGTAGTATGGAGGGGTTTGGCTACACCTTC.

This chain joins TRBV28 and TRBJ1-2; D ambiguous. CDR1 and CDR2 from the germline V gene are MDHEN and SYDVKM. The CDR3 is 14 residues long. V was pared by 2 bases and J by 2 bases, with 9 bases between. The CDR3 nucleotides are TGTGCCAGCAGTTTACCAGGAGGCAACTATGGCTACACCTTC. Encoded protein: CASSLPGGNYGYTF.

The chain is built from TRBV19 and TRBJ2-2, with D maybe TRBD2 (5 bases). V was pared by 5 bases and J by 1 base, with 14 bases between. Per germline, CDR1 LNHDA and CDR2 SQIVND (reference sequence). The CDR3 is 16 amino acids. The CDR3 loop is CASSSTGNRNTGELFF. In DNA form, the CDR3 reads TGTGCCAGTAGTTCTACGGGAAACAGGAACACCGGGGAGCTGTTTTTT.

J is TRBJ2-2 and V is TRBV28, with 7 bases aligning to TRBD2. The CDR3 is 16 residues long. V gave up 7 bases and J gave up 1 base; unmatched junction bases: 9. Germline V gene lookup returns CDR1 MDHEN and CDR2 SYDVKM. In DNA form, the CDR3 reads TGTGCCAGCACGACGTTCGGCGGGAGGAACACCGGGGAGCTGTTTTTT. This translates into CASTTFGGRNTGELFF.

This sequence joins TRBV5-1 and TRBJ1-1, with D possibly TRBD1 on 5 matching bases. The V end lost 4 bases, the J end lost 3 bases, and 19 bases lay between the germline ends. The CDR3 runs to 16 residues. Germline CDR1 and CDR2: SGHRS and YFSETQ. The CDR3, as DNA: TGCGCCAGCAGCCCCGGGAGTCGGGGGTGGGACACTGAAGCTTTCTTT. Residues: CASSPGSRGWDTEAFF.

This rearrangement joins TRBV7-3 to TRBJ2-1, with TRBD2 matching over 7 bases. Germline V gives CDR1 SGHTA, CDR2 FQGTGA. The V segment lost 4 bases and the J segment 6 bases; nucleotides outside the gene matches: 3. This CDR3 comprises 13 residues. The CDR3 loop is CASSSSGGNEQFF. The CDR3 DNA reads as TGTGCCAGCAGCTCTTCGGGGGGCAATGAGCAGTTCTTC.

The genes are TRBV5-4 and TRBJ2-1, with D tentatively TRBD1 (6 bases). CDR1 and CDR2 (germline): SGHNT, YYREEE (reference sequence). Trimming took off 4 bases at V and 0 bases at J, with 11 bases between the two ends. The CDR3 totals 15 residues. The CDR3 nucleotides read TGTGCCAGCAGCCTGGACAGCCTCTCCTACAATGAGCAGTTCTTC. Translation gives CASSLDSLSYNEQFF.

The CDR3: CASRLDRGFDEKLFF. The CDR3 DNA follows: TGTGCCAGCAGGCTGGACAGGGGGTTCGATGAAAAACTGTTTTTT. The chain is built from TRBV28 and TRBJ1-4; the match to TRBD1 covers 10 bases. The CDR3 length is 15 residues. CDR1 is MDHEN, CDR2 SYDVKM, per germline. The trim removed 6 bases at V and 6 bases at J, leaving 7 bases unmatched.

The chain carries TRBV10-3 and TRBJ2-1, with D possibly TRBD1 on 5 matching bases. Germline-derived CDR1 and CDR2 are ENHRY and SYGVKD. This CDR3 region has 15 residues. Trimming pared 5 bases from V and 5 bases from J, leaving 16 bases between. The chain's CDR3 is CAISFRGGVDNEQFF. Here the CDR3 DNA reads TGTGCCATCAGTTTTAGGGGTGGGGTTGACAATGAGCAGTTCTTC.

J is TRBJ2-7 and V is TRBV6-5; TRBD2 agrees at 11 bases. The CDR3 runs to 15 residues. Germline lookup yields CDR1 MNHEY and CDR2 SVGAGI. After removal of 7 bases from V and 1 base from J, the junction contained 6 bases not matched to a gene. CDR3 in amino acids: CASNSGTSGSYEQYF. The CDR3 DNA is TGTGCCAGCAATTCCGGGACTAGCGGTTCCTACGAGCAGTACTTC.

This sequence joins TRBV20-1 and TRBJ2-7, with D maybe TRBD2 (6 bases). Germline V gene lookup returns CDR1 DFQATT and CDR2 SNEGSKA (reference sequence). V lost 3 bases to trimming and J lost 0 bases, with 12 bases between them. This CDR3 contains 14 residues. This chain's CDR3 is CSASYLGSSYEQYF. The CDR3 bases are TGCAGTGCTAGTTATCTCGGGAGCTCCTACGAGCAGTACTTC.

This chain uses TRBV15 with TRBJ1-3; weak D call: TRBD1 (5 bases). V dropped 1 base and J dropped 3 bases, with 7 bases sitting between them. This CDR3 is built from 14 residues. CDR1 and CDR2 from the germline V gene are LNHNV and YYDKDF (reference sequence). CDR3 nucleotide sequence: TGTGCCACCAGCAGAGGGGGCAGTGGAAACACCATATATTTT. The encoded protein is CATSRGGSGNTIYF.

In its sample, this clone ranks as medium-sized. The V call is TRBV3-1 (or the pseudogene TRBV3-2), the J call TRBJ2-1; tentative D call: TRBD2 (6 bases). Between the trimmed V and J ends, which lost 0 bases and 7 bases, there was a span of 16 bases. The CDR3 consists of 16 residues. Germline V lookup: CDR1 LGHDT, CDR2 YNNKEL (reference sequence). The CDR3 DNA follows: TGTGCCAGCAGCCAAGATGTGCGGGATCCCTTGAATGAGCAGTTCTTC. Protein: CASSQDVRDPLNEQFF.

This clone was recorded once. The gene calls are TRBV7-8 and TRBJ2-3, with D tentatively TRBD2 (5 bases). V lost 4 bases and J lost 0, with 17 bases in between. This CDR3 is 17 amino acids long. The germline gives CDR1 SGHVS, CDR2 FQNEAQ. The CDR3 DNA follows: TGTGCCAGCAGCTACCGCCCCCTAGCAACTAGCACAGATACGCAGTATTTT. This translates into CASSYRPLATSTDTQYF.

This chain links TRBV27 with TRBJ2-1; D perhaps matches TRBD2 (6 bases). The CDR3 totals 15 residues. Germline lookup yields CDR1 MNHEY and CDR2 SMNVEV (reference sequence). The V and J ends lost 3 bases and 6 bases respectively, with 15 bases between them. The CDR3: CASSLPGTRRNEQFF. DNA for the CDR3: TGTGCCAGCAGTTTGCCCGGGACTCGGCGCAATGAGCAGTTCTTC.

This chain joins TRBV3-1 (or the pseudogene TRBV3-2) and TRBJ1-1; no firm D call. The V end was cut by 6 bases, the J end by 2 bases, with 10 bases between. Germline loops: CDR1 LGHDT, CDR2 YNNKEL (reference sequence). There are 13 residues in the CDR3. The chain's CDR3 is CASRAASNTEAFF. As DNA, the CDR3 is TGTGCCAGCAGGGCGGCGAGTAACACTGAAGCTTTCTTT.

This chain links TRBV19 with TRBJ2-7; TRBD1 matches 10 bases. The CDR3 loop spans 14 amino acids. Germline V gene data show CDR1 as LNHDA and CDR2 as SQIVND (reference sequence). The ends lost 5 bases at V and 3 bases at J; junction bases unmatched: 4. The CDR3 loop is CASSVGTGVYEQYF. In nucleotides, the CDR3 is TGTGCCAGTAGTGTTGGGACAGGGGTCTACGAGCAGTACTTC.

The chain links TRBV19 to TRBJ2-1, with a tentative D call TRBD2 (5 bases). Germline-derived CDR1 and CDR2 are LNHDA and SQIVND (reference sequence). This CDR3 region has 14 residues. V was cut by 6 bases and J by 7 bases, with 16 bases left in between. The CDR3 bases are TGTGCCAGTAGCCCCGTTACGGGATTAAATGAGCAGTTCTTC. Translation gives CASSPVTGLNEQFF.